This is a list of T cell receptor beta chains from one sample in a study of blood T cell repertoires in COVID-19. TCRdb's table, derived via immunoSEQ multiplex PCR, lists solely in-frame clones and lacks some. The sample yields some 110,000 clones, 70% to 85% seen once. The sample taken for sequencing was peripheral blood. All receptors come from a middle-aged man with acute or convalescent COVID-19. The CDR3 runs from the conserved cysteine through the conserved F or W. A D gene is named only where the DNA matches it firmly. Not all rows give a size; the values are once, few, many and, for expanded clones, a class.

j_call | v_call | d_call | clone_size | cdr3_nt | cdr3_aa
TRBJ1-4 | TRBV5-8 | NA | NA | TGTGCCAGCAGCTTGGGCAGGGATTCCATTAATGAAAAACTGTTTTTT | CASSLGRDSINEKLFF
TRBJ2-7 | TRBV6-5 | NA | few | TGTGCCAGCAGTTCTACCCTAGGGAGCACCTACGAGCAGTACTTC | CASSSTLGSTYEQYF
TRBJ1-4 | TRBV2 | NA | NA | TGTGCCAGCACGAGGACTAAGGGAACTAATGAAAAACTGTTTTTT | CASTRTKGTNEKLFF
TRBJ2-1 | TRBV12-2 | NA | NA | TGTGCAAGTCGCTCCGACGGGACTCGCCTAGCGGGGGGGCGTGACAATGAGCAGTTCTTC | CASRSDGTRLAGGRDNEQFF
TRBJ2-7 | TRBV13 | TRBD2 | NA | TGTGCCAGCAGTCCATTGGGGGAGCGGGACTCCTACGAGCAGTACTTC | CASSPLGERDSYEQYF
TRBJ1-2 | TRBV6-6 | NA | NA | TGTGCCAGCAGTACAGGTACTTTTGGCTACACCTTC | CASSTGTFGYTF
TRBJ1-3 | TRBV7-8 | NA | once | TGTGCCAGCAGCGCTCGCTCCGCTGGAGCGCTCTCTGGAAACACCATATATTTT | CASSARSAGALSGNTIYF
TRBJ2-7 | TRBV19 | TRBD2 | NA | TGTGCCAGTAGTATGCTAGCGGGAGGTCCCCTCGTCGAGCAGTACTTC | CASSMLAGGPLVEQYF
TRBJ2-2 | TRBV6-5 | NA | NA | TGTGCCAGCAGTTACTTGGGGCCGCCGAACACCGGGGAGCTGTTTTTT | CASSYLGPPNTGELFF
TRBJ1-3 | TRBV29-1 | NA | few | TGCAGCGTTGCGGACAACTCTGGAAACACCATATATTTT | CSVADNSGNTIYF
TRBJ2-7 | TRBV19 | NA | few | TGTGCCAGTAGTGGCGGCTACGAGCAGTACTTC | CASSGGYEQYF
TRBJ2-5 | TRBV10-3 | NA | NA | TGTGCCATCAGTGAGCGGAGGGAGACCCAGTACTTC | CAISERRETQYF
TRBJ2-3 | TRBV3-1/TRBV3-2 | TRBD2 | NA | TGTGCCAGCAGCCGTCAAGCGGGGGGGCCAACAGATACGCAGTATTTT | CASSRQAGGPTDTQYF
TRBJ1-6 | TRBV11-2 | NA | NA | TGTGCCAGCAGCTTAGAAGGGGGGGATTATAATTCACCCCTCCACTTT | CASSLEGGDYNSPLHF
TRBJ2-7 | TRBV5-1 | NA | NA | TGCGCCAGCAGCTTTGGAGTTGCCTACGAGCAGTACTTC | CASSFGVAYEQYF
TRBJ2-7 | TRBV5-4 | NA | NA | TGTGCCAGCAGCTTGGCTGGGAGCTCCTACGAGCAGTACTTC | CASSLAGSSYEQYF
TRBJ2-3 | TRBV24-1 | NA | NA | TGTGCCACCAGTTGGGGCTCTAGCACAGATACGCAGTATTTT | CATSWGSSTDTQYF
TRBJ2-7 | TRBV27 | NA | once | TGTGCCAGCAGCGGGGGATCCTACGAGCAGTACTTC | CASSGGSYEQYF
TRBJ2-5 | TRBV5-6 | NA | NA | TGTGCCAGCAGCGACAGGTTAATCGGCCAAGAGACCCAGTACTTC | CASSDRLIGQETQYF
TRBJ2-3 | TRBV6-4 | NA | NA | TGTGCCAGCAGTGTAACAGATAATACGCAGTATTTT | CASSVTDNTQYF
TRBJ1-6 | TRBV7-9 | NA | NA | TGTGCCAGCAGCTTAGGTGGCAGACACTCACCCCTCCACTTT | CASSLGGRHSPLHF
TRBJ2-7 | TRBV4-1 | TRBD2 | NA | TGCGCCAGCAGCCAGTTCTGGACAGGGAGTACTAGCGGGAGGGTCTACGAGCAGTACTTC | CASSQFWTGSTSGRVYEQYF
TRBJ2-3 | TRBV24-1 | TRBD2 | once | TGTGCCACCAGTGATTTGCAGGGACTAGCGGCTAGCACAGATACGCAGTATTTT | CATSDLQGLAASTDTQYF
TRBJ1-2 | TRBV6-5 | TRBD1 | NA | TGTGCCAGCAGAGGACAGGTGGGAGGACGTGGCTACACCTTC | CASRGQVGGRGYTF
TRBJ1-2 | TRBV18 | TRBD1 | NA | TGTGCCAGCTCACCTACACCGCGGGGACAGATGGGTGGCTACACCTTC | CASSPTPRGQMGGYTF
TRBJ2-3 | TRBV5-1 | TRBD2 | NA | TGCGCCAGCAGCTGGAAGACTAGCATTCCAGCTCCAGATACGCAGTATTTT | CASSWKTSIPAPDTQYF
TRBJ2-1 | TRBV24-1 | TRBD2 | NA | TGTGCCACCAGTGATTTTGGGGCTAGCGGGGCTAATGAGCAGTTCTTC | CATSDFGASGANEQFF
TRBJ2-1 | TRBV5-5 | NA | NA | TGTGCCAGCAGCTTGGGAGCGGGTCCCTACAATGAGCAGTTCTTC | CASSLGAGPYNEQFF
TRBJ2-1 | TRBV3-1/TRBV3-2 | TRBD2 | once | TGTGCCAGCAGCCATGGCACGGGTGCTAGCGGGAGGGTCAGGGATGAGCAGTTCTTC | CASSHGTGASGRVRDEQFF
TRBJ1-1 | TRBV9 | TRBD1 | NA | TGTGCCAGCAGCCGCAGGGGGCTAGGCACTGAAGCTTTCTTT | CASSRRGLGTEAFF